These T cell receptor beta chains were read from a single sample in a study of Tregs in tolerant kidney transplant recipients. The repertoire was sequenced with immunoSEQ multiplex PCR; TCRdb's copy has only in-frame clones and lacks some. The data hold tens of thousands of clones, with around nine tenths observed a single time. Here the sequenced sample was CD4+ T cells from blood, taken before the transplant. The source is a human donor who received a combined kidney and bone marrow transplant. The CDR3 runs from the conserved cysteine through the conserved F or W. Fields, in order: D gene, J gene, clone size, V gene, CDR3 DNA, CDR3 protein. A D gene is named only where the DNA matches it firmly. The listing skips clone size in some rows; elsewhere it reads once, few, many or a size class.

D: TRBD2
J: TRBJ2-1
size: NA
V: TRBV27
DNA: TGTGCCAGCAGTTTATACCCTAGCGGGAGCTCCTACAATGAGCAGTTCTTC
CDR3: CASSLYPSGSSYNEQFF

D: NA
J: TRBJ1-4
size: NA
V: TRBV6-1
DNA: TGTGCCAGCAGTAAGTCCACAGAGGGTGAAAAACTGTTTTTT
CDR3: CASSKSTEGEKLFF

D: TRBD1
J: TRBJ2-2
size: NA
V: TRBV5-1
DNA: TGCGCCAGCAGCCCCCCCCGGACAGGGGGGCGTACCGGGGAGCTGTTTTTT
CDR3: CASSPPRTGGRTGELFF

D: TRBD1
J: TRBJ1-3
size: NA
V: TRBV30
DNA: TGTGCCTGGAGCGAGAGACAGGGTGCCGTCGGAAACACCATATATTTT
CDR3: CAWSERQGAVGNTIYF

D: NA
J: TRBJ1-3
size: NA
V: TRBV5-4
DNA: TGTGCCAGCAGCTTGGCGGGAGTAAGGAACACCATATATTTT
CDR3: CASSLAGVRNTIYF

D: TRBD1
J: TRBJ2-5
size: NA
V: TRBV7-9
DNA: TGTGCCAGCAGCTTACTGACAGGGGAAGAGACCCAGTACTTC
CDR3: CASSLLTGEETQYF

D: TRBD1
J: TRBJ1-4
size: NA
V: TRBV7-6
DNA: TGTGCCAGCAGCCTGGACAGGGAAAAACTGTTTTTT
CDR3: CASSLDREKLFF

D: TRBD2
J: TRBJ2-1
size: NA
V: TRBV6-5
DNA: TGTGCCAGTAAGGAGGCGGGAGGGCAAGACAATGAGCAGTTCTTC
CDR3: CASKEAGGQDNEQFF

D: TRBD2
J: TRBJ2-7
size: NA
V: TRBV30
DNA: TGTGCCTGGAGCCGGCGGGCTAGCGGGAGGGTAAATCTCGAGCAGTACTTC
CDR3: CAWSRRASGRVNLEQYF

D: NA
J: TRBJ2-5
size: NA
V: TRBV28
DNA: TGTGCCAGCAGTTCGCGAGAGACCCAGTACTTC
CDR3: CASSSRETQYF

D: TRBD1
J: TRBJ1-1
size: NA
V: TRBV27
DNA: TGTGCCAGCAGTCCCCGGACAGGGGGCGGGAACACTGAAGCTTTCTTT
CDR3: CASSPRTGGGNTEAFF

D: TRBD2
J: TRBJ2-1
size: NA
V: TRBV6-6
DNA: TGTGCCAGCAGCTGGACTAGCTCCTACAATGAGCAGTTCTTC
CDR3: CASSWTSSYNEQFF

D: TRBD1
J: TRBJ1-2
size: NA
V: TRBV18
DNA: TGTGCCAGCTCACAAACAGGGGACTATGGCTACACCTTC
CDR3: CASSQTGDYGYTF

D: NA
J: TRBJ2-1
size: NA
V: TRBV28
DNA: TGTGCCAGCAGTTTAAATCGCGGCCTTGGTAGGAATGAGCAGTTCTTC
CDR3: CASSLNRGLGRNEQFF

D: NA
J: TRBJ2-7
size: NA
V: TRBV15
DNA: TGTGCCACCAGCACCGACGGACTGGGTCGGGAGCAGTACTTC
CDR3: CATSTDGLGREQYF

D: NA
J: TRBJ1-5
size: once
V: TRBV27
DNA: TGTGCCAGCAGTCAAGGCGGGGGTGGGCGGCTTGCCCAGCATTTT
CDR3: CASSQGGGGRLAQHF

D: NA
J: TRBJ2-2
size: NA
V: TRBV5-6
DNA: TGTGCCAGCAGCGGGGGCTTGACCGGGGAGCTGTTTTTT
CDR3: CASSGGLTGELFF

D: NA
J: TRBJ2-7
size: NA
V: TRBV19
DNA: TGTGCCAGTAGTAGGACTCCCCCTACAACCCACGAGCAGTACTTC
CDR3: CASSRTPPTTHEQYF

D: TRBD1
J: TRBJ2-3
size: NA
V: TRBV28
DNA: TGTGCCAGCAGTTTCGCACAGGGGATCGGTAGCACAGATACGCAGTATTTT
CDR3: CASSFAQGIGSTDTQYF

D: TRBD2
J: TRBJ2-7
size: NA
V: TRBV27
DNA: TGTGCCAGCAGTTTAGGACTAGCCACCTACGAGCAGTACTTC
CDR3: CASSLGLATYEQYF

D: NA
J: TRBJ1-5
size: NA
V: TRBV28
DNA: TGTGCCAGCAGTTTCCAGGGTATGGAGCCCCAGCATTTT
CDR3: CASSFQGMEPQHF

D: TRBD2
J: TRBJ2-3
size: NA
V: TRBV7-8
DNA: TGTGCCAGCAGCTTAGACGGCGGGAGCGCAGATACGCAGTATTTT
CDR3: CASSLDGGSADTQYF

D: TRBD1
J: TRBJ2-5
size: NA
V: TRBV6-1
DNA: TGTGCCAGCAGTGAGCCGGGACAGGTTCTCGAAGAGACCCAGTACTTC
CDR3: CASSEPGQVLEETQYF

D: NA
J: TRBJ2-7
size: NA
V: TRBV7-2
DNA: TGTGCCAGCAGCTTAGGGCAGGTTGAAATCGACGAGCAGTACTTC
CDR3: CASSLGQVEIDEQYF

D: TRBD1
J: TRBJ2-2
size: NA
V: TRBV5-1
DNA: TGCGCCAGCAGCTGGACAGGGAACACCGGGGAGCTGTTTTTT
CDR3: CASSWTGNTGELFF

D: TRBD1
J: TRBJ2-2
size: NA
V: TRBV18
DNA: TGTGCCAGCTCACTGGGCCTACAGGGGCTACGAACAACCGGGGAGCTGTTTTTT
CDR3: CASSLGLQGLRTTGELFF

D: NA
J: TRBJ1-1
size: NA
V: TRBV28
DNA: TGTGCCAGCAGTCCGGGGTGGGGGGGCAAGAACACTGAAGCTTTCTTT
CDR3: CASSPGWGGKNTEAFF

D: NA
J: TRBJ1-4
size: NA
V: TRBV28
DNA: TGTGCCAGCAGTTCAACGGGGGAAGGTGAAAAACTGTTTTTT
CDR3: CASSSTGEGEKLFF

D: NA
J: TRBJ2-5
size: NA
V: TRBV29-1
DNA: TGCAGCGTTGTTTCCCCAGAAGAGACCCAGTACTTC
CDR3: CSVVSPEETQYF

D: NA
J: TRBJ1-2
size: NA
V: TRBV28
DNA: TGTGCCAGCAGTTTATCGAACTATGGCTACACCTTC
CDR3: CASSLSNYGYTF

D: TRBD2
J: TRBJ2-7
size: NA
V: TRBV5-4
DNA: TGTGCCAGCAAGACCGGGACTAGCGACTCCTACGAGCAGTACTTC
CDR3: CASKTGTSDSYEQYF

D: TRBD1
J: TRBJ2-7
size: NA
V: TRBV2
DNA: TGTGCCAGCAGTTATCGTGGGACAGCCACCTACGAGCAGTACTTC
CDR3: CASSYRGTATYEQYF

D: NA
J: TRBJ2-5
size: NA
V: TRBV28
DNA: TGTGCCAGCAGTTTCTCAGGAGGGGCGAAGACCCAGTACTTC
CDR3: CASSFSGGAKTQYF

D: NA
J: TRBJ1-5
size: once
V: TRBV19
DNA: TGTGCCAGTAACCCCCGGGCCCCTCGGGGTCAGCCCCAGCATTTT
CDR3: CASNPRAPRGQPQHF

D: TRBD1
J: TRBJ2-7
size: NA
V: TRBV5-1
DNA: TGCGCCAGCAGCTTGGAGAGGACAGGGGGCTCTCTGTTAGCCTACGAGCAGTACTTC
CDR3: CASSLERTGGSLLAYEQYF

D: TRBD1
J: TRBJ1-1
size: once
V: TRBV13
DNA: TGTGCCAGCAGCGCTGGACAGGGGAGAAGGAACACTGAAGCTTTCTTT
CDR3: CASSAGQGRRNTEAFF

D: TRBD2
J: TRBJ2-5
size: NA
V: TRBV28
DNA: TGTGCCAGTCACGCCGGGACTAGCACAGAGACCCAGTACTTC
CDR3: CASHAGTSTETQYF